This is a list of T cell receptor beta chains from one sample in a study of CD8 T cells in ankylosing spondylitis. Using its own MiXCR run on the 5' RACE reads, TCRdb lists one record per CDR3 protein. The profile shows about 89,000 distinct CDR3 sequences, around 27% of them singletons. The sample comprised blood, either unsorted or a sorted T cell fraction (not recorded which). These receptors all come from a male donor with ankylosing spondylitis or in good health (not recorded which). The CDR3 runs from the conserved cysteine through the conserved F or W. The D gene is left open where the match is weak. The size entry is marked missing in some rows and otherwise reads once, few, many or a size class.

TRBJ2-2 TRBV7-2 TRBD1 few TGTGCCAGCAGCTTGGGGACAGGGCCGCCTCTGGAGCTGTTTTTT CASSLGTGPPLELFF
TRBJ2-2 TRBV6-1 NA NA TGTGCCAGCACCCCTTTTGAACCGGGACAAGGGGAGCTGTTTTTT CASTPFEPGQGELFF
TRBJ2-7 TRBV5-1 TRBD1 few TGCGCCAGCAGCTTGGAAGGTCACAGGGGCAACGAGCAGTACTTC CASSLEGHRGNEQYF
TRBJ2-2 TRBV11-1 NA NA TGTGCCAGCAGCTTAGCAGTCTGGGCAAGCACCGGGGAGCTGTTTTTT CASSLAVWASTGELFF
TRBJ2-2 TRBV10-1 TRBD2 many TGCGCCAGCAGTGAGTTTGGACTAGCGGGACCAAACACCGGGGAGCTGTTTTTT CASSEFGLAGPNTGELFF
TRBJ2-7 TRBV20-1 NA few TGCAGTGCGGGGGAACAGGGCTACGAGCAGTACTTC CSAGEQGYEQYF
TRBJ1-2 TRBV29-1 NA few TGCGGATGCCGGGGGGATGGCTACACCTTC CGCRGDGYTF
TRBJ2-3 TRBV5-5 NA NA TGTGCCAGCACCCCGGTTAGCACAGATACGCAGTATTTT CASTPVSTDTQYF
TRBJ2-5 TRBV29-1 NA many TGCAGCGGGTGCGTAGGGACTTGCCAAGAGACCCAGTACTTC CSGCVGTCQETQYF
TRBJ2-1 TRBV20-1 NA NA TGCAGTGCTATTCGCACCCGGGGGAACAATGAGCAGTTCTTC CSAIRTRGNNEQFF
TRBJ2-7 TRBV5-1 NA few TGCGCCAGCAGCTTGGAAGTGCGGGGCCCCTACGAGCAGTACTTC CASSLEVRGPYEQYF
TRBJ2-5 TRBV5-1 NA few TGCGCCAGCAGCTTCCGTGGCGGTCAAGAGACCCAGTACTTC CASSFRGGQETQYF
TRBJ1-1 TRBV29-1 NA NA TGCAGCGTACTTCGGGGGACTGAAGCTTTCTTT CSVLRGTEAFF
TRBJ2-6 TRBV28 NA NA TGTGCCAGCAGCGATCGGTCCTCTGGGGCCAACGTCCTGACTTTC CASSDRSSGANVLTF
TRBJ2-1 TRBV12-3/TRBV12-4 NA NA TGTGCCAGCAGTTTATCGGAAGAGGACGAGCAGTTCTTC CASSLSEEDEQFF
TRBJ1-2 TRBV7-9 NA NA TGTGCCAGCAGTACCACGGCTAACTATGGCTACACCTTC CASSTTANYGYTF
TRBJ2-1 TRBV20-1 NA few TGCAGTGCCCGACAGACGTTCGCCGATGAGCAGTTCTTC CSARQTFADEQFF
TRBJ2-1 TRBV5-1 TRBD2 NA TGCGCCAGCAGCTTGGGAGCGGGATTCTACAATGAGCAGTTCTTC CASSLGAGFYNEQFF
TRBJ2-1 TRBV7-8 NA few TGTGCCAGCAGCTTAGGGAGGGGGAATTACAATGAGCAGTTCTTC CASSLGRGNYNEQFF
TRBJ2-1 TRBV29-1 NA NA TGCAGCGTTGTATTCGGGAGCTCCTACAATGAGCAGTTCTTC CSVVFGSSYNEQFF
TRBJ1-2 TRBV5-5 TRBD1 NA TGTGCCAGCAGCTTGAATGGACAGGTCTATGGCTACACCTTC CASSLNGQVYGYTF
TRBJ1-1 TRBV5-5 TRBD1 NA TGTGCCAGCAGCTCCGGGACAGGGAGTACTGAAGCTTTCTTT CASSSGTGSTEAFF
TRBJ2-7 TRBV7-9 NA once TGTGCCAGCAGGGCTTCTCTAGCCTACTACGAGCAGTACTTC CASRASLAYYEQYF
TRBJ1-5 TRBV7-2 TRBD1 NA TGTGCCAGCAGCTTAGTTGGACAGGGGGCGAATCAGCCCCAGCATTTT CASSLVGQGANQPQHF
TRBJ2-1 TRBV9 TRBD1 NA TGTGCCAGCAGCCCCCGACAGGGCACCTACAATGAGCAGTTCTTC CASSPRQGTYNEQFF
TRBJ2-7 TRBV20-1 TRBD2 few TGCAGTGCTCAGCTAGCGGGAGGGCCCGGCGAGCAGTACTTC CSAQLAGGPGEQYF
TRBJ2-3 TRBV9 NA NA TGTGCCAGCAGCGTAGTCTCGCGGAGCACAGATACGCAGTATTTT CASSVVSRSTDTQYF
TRBJ2-3 TRBV5-1 NA NA TGCGCCAGCAGCTTCAGGGTTGGTGATACGCAGTATTTT CASSFRVGDTQYF
TRBJ2-1 TRBV20-1 TRBD1 NA TGCAGTGCTAGATTAATGGGACAGGGCAGTGGCAATGAGCAGTTCTTC CSARLMGQGSGNEQFF
TRBJ2-2 TRBV7-2 NA NA TGTGCCAGCAGCCGCGGGACTTCGAACACCGGGGAGCTGTTTTTT CASSRGTSNTGELFF
TRBJ1-2 TRBV18 NA NA TGTGCCAGCTCACCGCAATCGGAAGTGGGGGGCTACACCTTC CASSPQSEVGGYTF
TRBJ2-7 TRBV21-1 NA few TGTGCCAGCAGCAATATGGGCAGGGATTCTTGGGAGCAGTACTTC CASSNMGRDSWEQYF
TRBJ1-1 TRBV12-3/TRBV12-4 TRBD1 NA TGTGCCAGCACTTACAGGGGGGGGACTGAAGCTTTCTTT CASTYRGGTEAFF
TRBJ2-2 TRBV19 TRBD1 few TGTGCCAGTAGTATATTTTGGACAGGGAGGTCCGGGGAGCTGTTTTTT CASSIFWTGRSGELFF
TRBJ1-5 TRBV24-1 TRBD1 NA TGTGCCACCAGTGATTTGCAGGGGGCAACTCAGCCCCAGCATTTT CATSDLQGATQPQHF
TRBJ1-1 TRBV27 NA few TGTGCCAGCAGCCCGGGGAGGGGGACGGGAATGAACACTGAAGCTTTCTTT CASSPGRGTGMNTEAFF
TRBJ1-2 TRBV5-5 NA NA TGTGCCAGCAGCTTGAGGGAGGGTGGCTACACCTTC CASSLREGGYTF
TRBJ1-1 TRBV5-1 NA NA TGCGCCAGCAGCTTGGCCCCGGCGAACACTGAAGCTTTCTTT CASSLAPANTEAFF
TRBJ2-5 TRBV5-1 NA few TGCGCCAGCAGCCCCGGAGGGCCCCAAGAGACCCAGTACTTC CASSPGGPQETQYF
TRBJ1-2 TRBV5-1 NA NA TGCGCCAGCAGATTGGAGTCTTTAGCGACGGCCAAGGGCTACACCTTC CASRLESLATAKGYTF
TRBJ1-2 TRBV2 TRBD1 NA TGTGCCAGCAGTGCAGGGGGCGCCCCTGGCTACACCTTC CASSAGGAPGYTF
TRBJ1-5 TRBV4-1 NA NA TGCGCCAGCAGCCAAGCCCGAGATCAGCCCCAGCATTTT CASSQARDQPQHF
TRBJ1-6 TRBV5-5 NA NA TGTGCCAGCAGCTCGGCTAACGCACGGTCACCCCTCCACTTT CASSSANARSPLHF
TRBJ1-5 TRBV20-1 NA NA TGCAGTGCTACCATTTATCCTAGCAATCAGCCCCAGCATTTT CSATIYPSNQPQHF
TRBJ2-3 TRBV5-5 NA NA TGTGCCAGCAGCTTAATCCGAGACCCGCGGTATTTT CASSLIRDPRYF
TRBJ2-2 TRBV29-1 NA many TGCAGCGTTGTGGCAGGGCCCGGGGAGCTGTTTTTT CSVVAGPGELFF
TRBJ1-1 TRBV20-1 NA few TGCAGTGCTAGAGGGATGGACAGCTACACTGAAGCTTTCTTT CSARGMDSYTEAFF
TRBJ2-1 TRBV9 TRBD2 NA TGTGCCAGCAGCCCTTTAGCGGGGAGCTCCTACAATGAGCAGTTCTTC CASSPLAGSSYNEQFF
TRBJ1-2 TRBV20-1 NA NA TGCAGTGCAACGGACCCGGTCGTCTATGGCTACACCTTC CSATDPVVYGYTF
TRBJ2-1 TRBV5-1 TRBD2 few TGCGCCAGCAGCTTGGTGGGACTAGCATCCAATGAGCAGTTCTTC CASSLVGLASNEQFF
TRBJ1-5 TRBV7-2 TRBD1 NA TGTGCCAGCGGAACCCCCGGGACAGGGCATCAGCCCCAGCATTTT CASGTPGTGHQPQHF
TRBJ1-1 TRBV11-1 TRBD1 many TGTGCCAGCAGCTTCGCTCTGGCGTGGGGAGCAGGGGGCGCGAACACTGAAGCTTTCTTT CASSFALAWGAGGANTEAFF
TRBJ1-2 TRBV10-3 NA few TGTGCCATCAGTTTTTCCGGCGCAGGGTTTTATGGCTACACCTTC CAISFSGAGFYGYTF
TRBJ2-3 TRBV20-1 TRBD2 NA TGCAGTGCTTTAAGGACTAGCGGAAGTTGGCTACCTAGCACAGATACGCAGTATTTT CSALRTSGSWLPSTDTQYF